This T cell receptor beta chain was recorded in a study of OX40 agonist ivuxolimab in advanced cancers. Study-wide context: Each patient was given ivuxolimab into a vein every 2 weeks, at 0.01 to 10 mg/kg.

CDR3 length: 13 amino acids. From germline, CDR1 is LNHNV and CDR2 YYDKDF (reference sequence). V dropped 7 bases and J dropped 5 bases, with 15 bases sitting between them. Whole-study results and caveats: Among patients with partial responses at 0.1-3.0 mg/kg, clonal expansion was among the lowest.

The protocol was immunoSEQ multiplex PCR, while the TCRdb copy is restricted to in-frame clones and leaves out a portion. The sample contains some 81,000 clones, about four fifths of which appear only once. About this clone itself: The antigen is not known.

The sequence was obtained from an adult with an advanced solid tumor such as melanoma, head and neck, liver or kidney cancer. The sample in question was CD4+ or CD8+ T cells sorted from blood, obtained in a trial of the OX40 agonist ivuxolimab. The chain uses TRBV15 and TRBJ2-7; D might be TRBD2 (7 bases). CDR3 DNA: TGTGCCACCACCCGGGGAGGGGGGGACGAGCAGTACTTC. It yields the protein CATTRGGGDEQYF.